These T cell receptor beta chains were read from a single sample in a study of blood T cell repertoires in COVID-19. Libraries were prepared by immunoSEQ multiplex PCR; TCRdb keeps only in-frame clonotypes and omits some of them. The sample includes around 200,000 clones, roughly nine tenths seen only once; the top ten take roughly 3.3%. Sequenced material: PBMCs or T cells enriched from blood (not recorded which). These TCRs come from a woman between 50 and 59 years old in a cohort exposed to, infected with or recovered from COVID-19 (not recorded which). CDR3s include the opening cysteine and the closing phenylalanine or tryptophan. D genes are given only for firm matches. Size tells how often a clone was seen (once, few, many) or the class of an expanded clone, and some rows leave it out.

abundance: -; len: 14; v_gene: TRBV27; d_gene: -; j_gene: TRBJ2-7; CDR3nt: TGTGCCAGCAGTATCCGACCCAGGGACTACGAGCAGTACTTC; CDR3aa: CASSIRPRDYEQYF
abundance: -; len: 11; v_gene: TRBV7-9; d_gene: -; j_gene: TRBJ2-5; CDR3nt: TGTGCCAGCTTCTTCCCGGGACTTGGGAACTTC; CDR3aa: CASFFPGLGNF
abundance: -; len: 14; v_gene: TRBV5-1; d_gene: -; j_gene: TRBJ1-3; CDR3nt: TGCGCCAGCAGCCGGTCGGGTACTGGAAACACCATATATTTT; CDR3aa: CASSRSGTGNTIYF
abundance: -; len: 15; v_gene: TRBV28; d_gene: -; j_gene: TRBJ1-4; CDR3nt: TGTGCCAGCAAGTTCGAGGGCAGAGATAATGAAAAACTGTTTTTT; CDR3aa: CASKFEGRDNEKLFF
abundance: -; len: 15; v_gene: TRBV9; d_gene: TRBD2; j_gene: TRBJ2-2; CDR3nt: TGTGCCAGCAGCCCACTAGCGGGGAGCACCGGGGAGCTGTTTTTT; CDR3aa: CASSPLAGSTGELFF
abundance: -; len: 15; v_gene: TRBV7-9; d_gene: -; j_gene: TRBJ1-6; CDR3nt: TGTGCCAGCAGCTTAGGGCGGGGTACGAATTCACCCCTCCACTTT; CDR3aa: CASSLGRGTNSPLHF
abundance: -; len: 16; v_gene: TRBV3-1/TRBV3-2; d_gene: -; j_gene: TRBJ2-1; CDR3nt: TGTGCCAGCAGCCAAGTCCCCTGGAGAGAATACAATGAGCAGTTCTTC; CDR3aa: CASSQVPWREYNEQFF
abundance: -; len: 15; v_gene: TRBV7-2; d_gene: TRBD2; j_gene: TRBJ2-7; CDR3nt: TGTGCCAGCAGCGCCTGGACTAGCGGGGACTACGAGCAGTACTTC; CDR3aa: CASSAWTSGDYEQYF
abundance: -; len: 16; v_gene: TRBV7-3; d_gene: -; j_gene: TRBJ1-1; CDR3nt: TGTGCCAGCAGCTTACTACAGGCCGCTGGGAACACTGAAGCTTTCTTT; CDR3aa: CASSLLQAAGNTEAFF
abundance: -; len: 16; v_gene: TRBV5-6; d_gene: -; j_gene: TRBJ2-3; CDR3nt: TGTGCCAGCAGCTTGTTGCAAGCCTCTAGCACAGATACGCAGTATTTT; CDR3aa: CASSLLQASSTDTQYF
abundance: -; len: 16; v_gene: TRBV5-1; d_gene: -; j_gene: TRBJ1-1; CDR3nt: TGCGCCAGCAGCTCCTCCCCTAGCCTTTTGGACACTGAAGCTTTCTTT; CDR3aa: CASSSSPSLLDTEAFF
abundance: -; len: 15; v_gene: TRBV9; d_gene: -; j_gene: TRBJ2-1; CDR3nt: TGTGCCAGCAGCGTCGGCGGCGGGACCTACAATGAGCAGTTCTTC; CDR3aa: CASSVGGGTYNEQFF
abundance: -; len: 13; v_gene: TRBV5-5; d_gene: -; j_gene: TRBJ1-4; CDR3nt: TGTGCCAGCAGCTTGGAAGGGTCGGGGAAACTGTTTTTT; CDR3aa: CASSLEGSGKLFF
abundance: -; len: 15; v_gene: TRBV7-2; d_gene: -; j_gene: TRBJ1-2; CDR3nt: TGTGCCAGCAGCTTAGAGGAGGCCCGGGCTTATGGCTACACCTTC; CDR3aa: CASSLEEARAYGYTF
abundance: -; len: 13; v_gene: TRBV5-4; d_gene: TRBD1; j_gene: TRBJ1-2; CDR3nt: TGTGCCAGCAGCGATACAGGGGACTATGGCTACACCTTC; CDR3aa: CASSDTGDYGYTF
abundance: -; len: 13; v_gene: TRBV10-3; d_gene: TRBD1; j_gene: TRBJ1-1; CDR3nt: TGTGCCATCACATTTAACAGGGGCACTGAAGCTTTCTTT; CDR3aa: CAITFNRGTEAFF
abundance: -; len: 14; v_gene: TRBV9; d_gene: TRBD1; j_gene: TRBJ2-5; CDR3nt: TGTGCCAGCAGCTCAACAGGGGTCGGCGAGACCCAGTACTTC; CDR3aa: CASSSTGVGETQYF
abundance: -; len: 18; v_gene: TRBV5-6; d_gene: -; j_gene: TRBJ1-5; CDR3nt: TGTGCCAGCAGCTTATTTAGGGAGGGGAGTATTGGCAATCAGCCCCAGCATTTT; CDR3aa: CASSLFREGSIGNQPQHF
abundance: -; len: 16; v_gene: TRBV24-1; d_gene: TRBD1; j_gene: TRBJ1-2; CDR3nt: TGTGCCACCAGTGACACCGGACAGGGGGACTTCTATGGCTACACCTTC; CDR3aa: CATSDTGQGDFYGYTF
abundance: -; len: 14; v_gene: TRBV11-3; d_gene: -; j_gene: TRBJ2-5; CDR3nt: TGTGCCAGCAGCTTAGGGGGAGACGGGGAGACCCAGTACTTC; CDR3aa: CASSLGGDGETQYF
abundance: -; len: 13; v_gene: TRBV2; d_gene: TRBD1; j_gene: TRBJ2-7; CDR3nt: TGTGCCACTCTCCGGGACAGGGGGCTCGAGCAGTACTTC; CDR3aa: CATLRDRGLEQYF
abundance: -; len: 17; v_gene: TRBV27; d_gene: -; j_gene: TRBJ1-1; CDR3nt: TGTGCCAGCAGTCCCCCGGCGTCCCGCGGTATAGGCTCTGAAGCTTTCTTT; CDR3aa: CASSPPASRGIGSEAFF
abundance: -; len: 14; v_gene: TRBV28; d_gene: TRBD1; j_gene: TRBJ2-7; CDR3nt: TGTGCCAGTACGGGACAGGGACCCTCCTACGAGCAGTACTTC; CDR3aa: CASTGQGPSYEQYF
abundance: -; len: 14; v_gene: TRBV4-3; d_gene: -; j_gene: TRBJ2-7; CDR3nt: TGCGCCAGCAGCCAAGATCCACGGTCCTACGAGCAGTACTTC; CDR3aa: CASSQDPRSYEQYF
abundance: -; len: 16; v_gene: TRBV7-2; d_gene: TRBD1; j_gene: TRBJ1-2; CDR3nt: TGTGCCAGCAGCTTAGTAGCAGGGGGCGCCGGGGAAGGCTACACCTTC; CDR3aa: CASSLVAGGAGEGYTF
abundance: -; len: 14; v_gene: TRBV15; d_gene: TRBD2; j_gene: TRBJ2-3; CDR3nt: TGTGCCACCCTCCGCGGGGGCGGGGGGGATACGCAGTATTTT; CDR3aa: CATLRGGGGDTQYF
abundance: -; len: 15; v_gene: TRBV5-1; d_gene: -; j_gene: TRBJ1-1; CDR3nt: TGCGCCAGCAGGCAGACCCACAACAGGTACACTGAAGCTTTCTTT; CDR3aa: CASRQTHNRYTEAFF
abundance: -; len: 15; v_gene: TRBV18; d_gene: TRBD2; j_gene: TRBJ2-1; CDR3nt: TGTGCCAGCTCACCACCCCTAGCGGGATACAATGAGCAGTTCTTC; CDR3aa: CASSPPLAGYNEQFF
abundance: -; len: 16; v_gene: TRBV7-2; d_gene: TRBD1; j_gene: TRBJ1-6; CDR3nt: TGTGCCAGCAGCTCCCGGACAGGGGGTTTGAATTCACCCCTCCACTTT; CDR3aa: CASSSRTGGLNSPLHF
abundance: once; len: 13; v_gene: TRBV7-3; d_gene: -; j_gene: TRBJ1-6; CDR3nt: TGTGCCAGCAGTCTCGTCGGGGGTTCACCCCTCCACTTT; CDR3aa: CASSLVGGSPLHF